The clone carrying this T cell receptor beta chain was seen repeatedly, ten times or more. The record originates from a study of identical twins. In TCRdb, the 5' RACE reads were re-called with MiXCR into one record per CDR3 protein. The data contain 200,000 to 300,000 distinct CDR3 sequences, roughly 10% of them singletons. Sequencing used memory T cells sorted from blood. This clonotype was sampled from a man aged 50-60 years in good health.

The CDR3, as DNA: TGTGCCACCAGCCCAGTGGAGACCTCGACCCCCAATGAGCAGTTCTTC. Translation: CATSPVETSTPNEQFF. The chain uses TRBV15 and TRBJ2-1; D is unclear. The V end was cut by 5 bases, the J end by 6 bases, with 20 bases between. The germline gives CDR1 LNHNV, CDR2 YYDKDF (reference sequence). This CDR3 spans 16 amino acids.